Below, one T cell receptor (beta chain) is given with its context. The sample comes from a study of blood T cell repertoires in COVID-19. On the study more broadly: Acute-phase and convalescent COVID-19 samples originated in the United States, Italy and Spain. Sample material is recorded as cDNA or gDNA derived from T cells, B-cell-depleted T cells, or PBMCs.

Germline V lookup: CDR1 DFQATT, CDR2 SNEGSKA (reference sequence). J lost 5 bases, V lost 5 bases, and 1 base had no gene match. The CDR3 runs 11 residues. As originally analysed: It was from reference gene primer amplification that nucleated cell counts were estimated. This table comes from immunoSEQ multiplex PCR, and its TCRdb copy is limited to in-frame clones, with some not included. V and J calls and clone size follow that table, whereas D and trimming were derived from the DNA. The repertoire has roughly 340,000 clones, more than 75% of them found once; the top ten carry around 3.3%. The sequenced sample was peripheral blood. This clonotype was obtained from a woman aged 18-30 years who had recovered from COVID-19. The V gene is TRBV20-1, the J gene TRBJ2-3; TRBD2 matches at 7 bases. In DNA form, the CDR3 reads TGCAGTGCTCCGGGAGGAGATACGCAGTATTTT. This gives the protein CSAPGGDTQYF.